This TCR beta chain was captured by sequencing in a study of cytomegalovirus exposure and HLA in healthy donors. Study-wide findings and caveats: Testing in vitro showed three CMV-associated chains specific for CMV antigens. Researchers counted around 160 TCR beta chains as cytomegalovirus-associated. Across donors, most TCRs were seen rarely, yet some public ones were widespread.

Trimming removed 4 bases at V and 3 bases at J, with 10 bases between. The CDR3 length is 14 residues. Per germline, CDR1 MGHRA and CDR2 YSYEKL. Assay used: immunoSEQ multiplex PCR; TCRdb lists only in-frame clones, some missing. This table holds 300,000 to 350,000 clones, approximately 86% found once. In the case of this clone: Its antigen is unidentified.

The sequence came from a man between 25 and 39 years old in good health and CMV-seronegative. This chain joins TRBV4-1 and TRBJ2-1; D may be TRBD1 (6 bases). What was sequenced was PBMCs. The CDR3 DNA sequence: TGCGCCAGCAGCCCGGACAGAAACTACAATGAGCAGTTCTTC. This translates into CASSPDRNYNEQFF.